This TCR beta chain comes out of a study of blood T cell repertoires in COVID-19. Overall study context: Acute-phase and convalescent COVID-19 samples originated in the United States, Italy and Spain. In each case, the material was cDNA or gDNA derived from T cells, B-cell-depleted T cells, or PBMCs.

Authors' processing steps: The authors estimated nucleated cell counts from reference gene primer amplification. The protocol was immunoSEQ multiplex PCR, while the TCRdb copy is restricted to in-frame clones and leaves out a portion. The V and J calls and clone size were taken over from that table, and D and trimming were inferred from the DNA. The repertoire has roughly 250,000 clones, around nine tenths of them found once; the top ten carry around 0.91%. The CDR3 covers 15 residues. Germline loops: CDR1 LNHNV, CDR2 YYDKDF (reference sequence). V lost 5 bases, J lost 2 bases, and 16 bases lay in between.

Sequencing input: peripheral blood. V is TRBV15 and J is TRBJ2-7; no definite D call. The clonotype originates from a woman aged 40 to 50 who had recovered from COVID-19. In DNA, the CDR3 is TGTGCCACCAGCCCCGACATTTATCGCCCCTACGAGCAGTACTTC. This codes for CATSPDIYRPYEQYF.